Below, 22 T cell receptor beta chains from the same sample are listed, as sequenced in a study of blood T cell repertoires in COVID-19. Generated by immunoSEQ multiplex PCR, the TCRdb table keeps only in-frame clones and is missing some. The repertoire holds about 250,000 clones, more than 75% seen once, with more than 0.95% in the top ten. Sequenced: peripheral blood. The receptors derive from a woman between 40 and 55 years old who had recovered from COVID-19.

J is TRBJ1-2 and V is TRBV27, with a weak D call TRBD1 (6 bases). Per germline, CDR1 MNHEY and CDR2 SMNVEV (reference sequence). CDR3 length: 15 amino acids. Deletions cut 5 bases from V and 0 bases from J, with 13 bases between. The CDR3 DNA is TGTGCCAGCAGTCCCCGGACAGCCCCTAACTATGGCTACACCTTC. This codes for CASSPRTAPNYGYTF.

In this sample, this clone turned up once. This chain links TRBV28 with TRBJ1-1, with D maybe TRBD1 (5 bases). Germline V gives CDR1 MDHEN, CDR2 SYDVKM. Trimming cost V 11 bases and J 0 bases, with 13 bases left between them. The CDR3 has 13 amino acids. The CDR3 here is CASRGAMNTEAFF. Written as DNA, the CDR3 is TGTGCCTCTCGCGGGGCCATGAACACTGAAGCTTTCTTT.

The chain uses TRBV18 and TRBJ2-1; the match to TRBD2 covers 7 bases. This CDR3 is 17 amino acids long. The V gene end was trimmed by 6 bases and the J gene end by 0 bases; junction bases not matched to a gene: 11. Germline assignment: CDR1 KGHSH and CDR2 LQKENI. The DNA for the CDR3 is TGTGCCAGCTCCCGGGGGTCGCGGGGGAGCTCCTACAATGAGCAGTTCTTC. It yields the protein CASSRGSRGSSYNEQFF.

The chain joins TRBV11-2 to TRBJ2-1; no definite D call. This CDR3 is 13 amino acids long. Trimming took 2 bases from V and 2 from J, leaving 4 bases between them. Germline CDR1 and CDR2: SGHAT and FQNNGV. CDR3 in amino acids: CASSLSTYNEQFF. The CDR3 bases are TGTGCCAGCAGCTTATCCACCTACAATGAGCAGTTCTTC.

V usage is TRBV24-1 and J usage is TRBJ2-1; possible D gene TRBD2, 6 bases. V was shortened by 4 bases and J by 16 bases, with 16 bases between the two germline ends. The CDR3 consists of 12 residues. Germline CDR1 reads KGHDR; CDR2 reads SFDVKD. In DNA form, the CDR3 reads TGTGCCACCAGTGACAACGGGGGAGTCCGATTCTTC. This sequence encodes CATSDNGGVRFF.

The rearrangement links TRBV7-2 to TRBJ2-7; 10 bases match TRBD1. CDR3 size: 13 residues. J gave up 13 bases and V 1 base, and 7 bases lay outside the gene matches. Per germline, CDR1 SGHTA and CDR2 FQGNSA. CDR3 nucleotides: TGTGCCAGCAGCTTAGGACCGGGGGACAGGGGATACTTC. Translated, it gives CASSLGPGDRGYF. Looking up the rest from reference TRBV7-2 and TRBJ2-7 gives the full variable domain: GAGVSQSPSNKVTEKGKDVELRCDPISGHTALYWYRQSLGQGLEFLIYFQGNSAPDKSGLPSDRFSAERTGGSVSTLTIQRTQQEDSAVYLCASSLGPGDRGYFGPGTRLTVT.

CDR3 nucleotide sequence: TGCAGCGTTGACCTGGGGGGGAGCAATCAGCCCCAGCATTTT. Translating it yields CSVDLGGSNQPQHF. The chain recombines TRBV29-1 with TRBJ1-5, with D tentatively TRBD1 (5 bases). The CDR3 consists of 14 residues. From germline, CDR1 is SQVTM and CDR2 ANQGSEA. V was cut by 3 bases and J by 1 base, with 10 bases left in between.

This clone was observed a handful of times. This chain connects TRBV19 to TRBJ2-2; weak D call: TRBD1 (6 bases). Looked up from germline, CDR1 is LNHDA and CDR2 is SQIVND (reference sequence). There are 13 residues in the CDR3. Trimming left V 3 bases short and J 7 bases short, with 9 bases between. For the CDR3, the DNA is TGTGCCAGTAGTATTGGACAGTTCGGGGAGCTGTTTTTT. Translation gives CASSIGQFGELFF.

This chain uses TRBV7-9 with TRBJ1-1; TRBD1 aligns across 7 bases. The germline gives CDR1 SEHNR, CDR2 FQNEAQ (reference sequence). This CDR3 is 13 amino acids long. J was trimmed by 4 bases and V by 4 bases; bases with no gene match: 3. The CDR3 DNA reads as TGTGCCAGCAGCTCCCAGGGGGTCACTGAAGCTTTCTTT. Translating gives CASSSQGVTEAFF.

The rearrangement joins TRBV19 to TRBJ1-1, with D possibly being TRBD1 (5 bases). V was trimmed by 8 bases and J by 1 base, leaving 14 bases between them. The CDR3 is 14 residues long. CDR1 LNHDA and CDR2 SQIVND come from the germline V gene (reference sequence). This CDR3 is CASGAGGSNTEAFF. The CDR3, as DNA: TGTGCCAGTGGGGCCGGGGGGTCGAACACTGAAGCTTTCTTT.

This rearrangement joins TRBV7-2 to TRBJ1-3; D gene uncertain. The CDR3 has 15 amino acids. Trimming stripped 5 bases from V and 7 bases from J, with 18 bases between. Germline lookup yields CDR1 SGHTA and CDR2 FQGNSA. The CDR3 coding sequence is TGTGCCAGCAGCGGCTCTGTGGGGAGGGTGAACACCATATATTTT. Translation gives CASSGSVGRVNTIYF.

The J gene is TRBJ1-2, the V gene TRBV6-5, with 10 positions matching TRBD1. The CDR3 totals 15 residues. Germline CDR1 and CDR2: MNHEY and SVGAGI. V lost 2 bases and J lost 8; bases outside the gene matches: 8. CDR3 nucleotides: TGTGCCAGCAGTTACGGGGACAGGGGTTTTAGGGGCTACACCTTC. Residues: CASSYGDRGFRGYTF.

This chain links TRBV5-4 with TRBJ2-3, with 10 bases aligning to TRBD2. The V gene end was trimmed by 4 bases and the J gene end by 4 bases; junction bases not matched to a gene: 6. Germline assignment: CDR1 SGHNT and CDR2 YYREEE (reference sequence). The CDR3 runs 15 residues. CDR3 nucleotides: TGTGCCAGCAGCCCGGGGCTAGCGGGGGCAGATACGCAGTATTTT. It encodes CASSPGLAGADTQYF.

The gene calls are TRBV30 and TRBJ2-5; 8 nucleotides match TRBD1. The CDR3 covers 12 residues. After removal of 7 bases from V and 4 bases from J, the junction contained 5 bases not matched to a gene. Germline CDR1 GTSNPN, CDR2 SVGIG (reference sequence). The CDR3 loop is CAYRTGRETQYF. The DNA of the CDR3 is TGTGCCTATCGGACAGGGAGAGAGACCCAGTACTTC.

J is TRBJ2-2 and V is TRBV30; D gene uncertain. The CDR3 covers 11 residues. Trimming stripped 3 bases from V and 10 bases from J, with 9 bases between. Germline CDR1 reads GTSNPN; CDR2 reads SVGIG (reference sequence). This chain's CDR3 is CAWSARVELFF. As DNA, the CDR3 is TGTGCCTGGAGCGCCCGAGTGGAGCTGTTTTTT. The complete variable domain, with remaining parts taken from reference TRBV30 and TRBJ2-2, reads SQTIHQWPATLVQPVGSPLSLECTVEGTSNPNLYWYRQAAGRGLQLLFYSVGIGQISSEVPQNLSASRPQDRQFILSSKKLLLSDSGFYLCAWSARVELFFGEGSRLTVL.

The rearrangement joins TRBV6-5 to TRBJ1-1; D might be TRBD1 (6 bases). The germline V gene has CDR1 MNHEY and CDR2 SVGAGI. The CDR3 extends over 13 amino acids. V was shortened by 2 bases and J by 7 bases, with 11 bases between the two germline ends. CDR3 nucleotide sequence: TGTGCCAGCAGTTACCCCGGACAGTTTGAAGCTTTCTTT. Residues: CASSYPGQFEAFF.

The genes are TRBV9 and TRBJ2-7; D perhaps matches TRBD1 (6 bases). The length of the CDR3 is 15 residues. The V end lost 4 bases, the J end lost 0 bases, and 14 bases lay between the germline ends. CDR1 is SGDLS, CDR2 YYNGEE, per germline. This CDR3 reads CASSSRDMGSYEQYF. CDR3 nucleotides: TGTGCCAGCAGCTCCCGGGACATGGGCTCCTACGAGCAGTACTTC.

V and J are TRBV9 and TRBJ2-2, with D tentatively TRBD1 (6 bases). Germline V gene lookup returns CDR1 SGDLS and CDR2 YYNGEE. Trimming took off 4 bases at V and 3 bases at J, with 13 bases between the two ends. This CDR3 region has 15 residues. The CDR3 loop is CASSPQDSYTGELFF. CDR3 nucleotides: TGTGCCAGCAGCCCCCAGGACAGCTACACCGGGGAGCTGTTTTTT.

This sequence joins TRBV27 and TRBJ2-7; 9 bases match TRBD1. Unmatched junction bases numbered 9, after V lost 6 bases and J lost 0 bases. CDR1 MNHEY and CDR2 SMNVEV come from the germline V gene (reference sequence). CDR3 length: 16 residues. The CDR3 region has the DNA TGTGCCAGCAGCGCACCTGGACAGGGGAGCTCCTACGAGCAGTACTTC. Translation: CASSAPGQGSSYEQYF.

CDR3 sequence reads: CASSAGQGPGSYNSPLHF. As DNA, the CDR3 is TGTGCCAGCAGCGCGGGACAGGGCCCGGGGTCCTATAATTCACCCCTCCACTTT. The chain is built from TRBV9 and TRBJ1-6; 9 positions agree with TRBD1. The CDR3 is 18 residues long. Germline CDR1 and CDR2: SGDLS and YYNGEE. V was pared by 3 bases and J by 1 base, with 8 bases of the junction left unmatched.

As to this clone: The same CDR3 is also encoded by other DNA sequences in this sample. The gene calls are TRBV27 and TRBJ1-2, with D tentatively TRBD1 (5 bases). V lost 3 bases and J 5 bases, leaving 13 bases between the germline ends. Per the germline V gene, CDR1 is MNHEY and CDR2 is SMNVEV (reference sequence). This CDR3 contains 14 residues. The CDR3: CASSLGPAGYGYTF. The CDR3 DNA reads as TGTGCCAGCAGTTTGGGGCCGGCGGGGTATGGCTACACCTTC.

The chain uses TRBV4-1 and TRBJ2-1; the match to TRBD2 covers 9 bases. This CDR3 spans 16 amino acids. J was trimmed by 7 bases and V by 7 bases; bases with no gene match: 14. Germline V gives CDR1 MGHRA, CDR2 YSYEKL. CDR3 protein: CASKPPGTSSKNEQFF. DNA for the CDR3: TGCGCCAGCAAACCCCCCGGGACTAGCTCCAAAAATGAGCAGTTCTTC.